A selection of T cell receptor beta chains follows, all from one sample in a study of blood T cell repertoires in COVID-19. This table comes from immunoSEQ multiplex PCR, and its TCRdb copy is limited to in-frame clones, with some not included. The sample shows under 130,000 clones, 85% of them seen only once. Sequenced sample: peripheral blood. The receptor set was obtained from a human donor in a cohort sampled during active COVID-19. The CDR3 runs from the conserved cysteine through the conserved F or W. The order of the fields is clone size, D gene, J gene, V gene, CDR3 DNA, CDR3 protein. The D gene is left open where the match is weak. The listing skips clone size in some rows; elsewhere it reads once, few, many or a size class.

>NA|TRBD2|TRBJ2-1|TRBV7-2
TGTGCCAGCAGGGGGACTAGCGGGAGGTTTAATGAGCAGTTCTTC
CASRGTSGRFNEQFF
>NA|NA|TRBJ2-7|TRBV5-1
TGCGCCAGCAGCTTGGTAGTCGAGCAGTACTTC
CASSLVVEQYF
>few|TRBD2|TRBJ2-7|TRBV10-3
TGTGCCATCAGGGGGACTAGCGGTGCTACGGAGCAGTACTTC
CAIRGTSGATEQYF
>once|TRBD2|TRBJ2-1|TRBV9
TGTGCCAGCAGCCTAGATGTCGGGGGGTACAATGAGCAGTTCTTC
CASSLDVGGYNEQFF
>NA|TRBD1|TRBJ1-5|TRBV7-9
TGTGCCAGCAGCTTAGGGCTCCCCGGGACAGGGAATCAGCCCCAGCATTTT
CASSLGLPGTGNQPQHF
>once|TRBD1|TRBJ1-2|TRBV5-1
TGCGCCAGCAGCTTGGGGGCAGGGGGCGCGGACTATGGCTACACCTTC
CASSLGAGGADYGYTF
>NA|TRBD2|TRBJ2-1|TRBV18
TGTGCCAGCTCACCTTCTAGCGGATACTCCTACAATGAGCAGTTCTTC
CASSPSSGYSYNEQFF
>NA|NA|TRBJ1-1|TRBV4-1
TGCGCCAGCAGTCCCCCGCAGGGGATGGGCACTGAAGCTTTCTTT
CASSPPQGMGTEAFF
>NA|NA|TRBJ1-2|TRBV14
TGTGCCAGCAGCCAAGATACAAGCTATGGCTACACCTTC
CASSQDTSYGYTF
>NA|NA|TRBJ2-5|TRBV19
TGTGCCAGTAGTATAACAGGGAGTAAAGAGACCCAGTACTTC
CASSITGSKETQYF
>once|TRBD1|TRBJ1-2|TRBV6-2/TRBV6-3
TGTGCCAGCAGTCTCGACAGGGGTCGCGTGAGCTACACCTTC
CASSLDRGRVSYTF
>NA|NA|TRBJ2-6|TRBV7-8
TGTGCCAGCAGCTCGGGGGGGGCCAACGTCCTGACTTTC
CASSSGGANVLTF
>NA|NA|TRBJ1-6|TRBV6-5
TGTGCCAGCAGTTACACGGGAGGGAGGTCACCCCTCCACTTT
CASSYTGGRSPLHF
>NA|NA|TRBJ1-1|TRBV7-2
TGTGCCAGCAGCTTAGACAGGGAACCGAACACTGAAGCTTTCTTT
CASSLDREPNTEAFF
>NA|TRBD1|TRBJ1-5|TRBV15
TGTGCCACCGGGACAGACTATAGCAATCAGCCCCAGCATTTT
CATGTDYSNQPQHF
>NA|NA|TRBJ2-1|TRBV7-9
TGTGCCAGCCAATCTGGCGGATACAATGAGCAGTTCTTC
CASQSGGYNEQFF
>once|TRBD2|TRBJ2-5|TRBV6-6
TGTGCCAGCACCGGGGTGGCGGGAGGGGTGTGGGAGACCCAGTACTTC
CASTGVAGGVWETQYF
>NA|NA|TRBJ2-7|TRBV9
TGTGCCAGCAGCGCCTCTTTCGGGGGTCCGGGGGAGCAGTACTTC
CASSASFGGPGEQYF
>NA|TRBD1|TRBJ1-4|TRBV2
TGTGCCAGCAGGAGGACAGGGAGTGAAAAACTGTTTTTT
CASRRTGSEKLFF
>NA|TRBD2|TRBJ2-3|TRBV7-2
TGTGCCAGCAGCCCCAGCTCGGCTAGCGGGGAGGTGGTCACAGATACGCAGTATTTT
CASSPSSASGEVVTDTQYF
>NA|NA|TRBJ1-2|TRBV16
TGTGCCAGCAGCCAATCGAGGCAGAACTATGGCTACACCTTC
CASSQSRQNYGYTF
>NA|TRBD2|TRBJ2-3|TRBV6-1
TGTGCCAGCAGTGAACGGCCTAGCGGGGGGGTAAGCACAGATACGCAGTATTTT
CASSERPSGGVSTDTQYF
>NA|TRBD1|TRBJ1-5|TRBV18
TGTGCCAGCTCCAGGGGGCCGGGGCAGCCCCAGCATTTT
CASSRGPGQPQHF
>NA|TRBD1|TRBJ1-6|TRBV2
TGTGCCAGGGCGACAGGGGCTAATTCACCCCTCCACTTT
CARATGANSPLHF
>NA|NA|TRBJ1-1|TRBV28
TGTGCCAGCAGGCAGTGGTCGAACACTGAAGCTTTCTTT
CASRQWSNTEAFF
>NA|NA|TRBJ2-7|TRBV2
TGTGCCAGCAAAGGGGGGGAGTCCTCGGGGGAGCAGTACTTC
CASKGGESSGEQYF
>NA|TRBD2|TRBJ2-1|TRBV27
TGTGCCAGCAGTTTAAGAGCGGGGGGGCCCCACAATGAGCAGTTCTTC
CASSLRAGGPHNEQFF
>once|TRBD2|TRBJ2-2|TRBV29-1
TGCAGCGTTGAAGGCAGCGGGAGGGCAAACGGGGAGCTGTTTTTT
CSVEGSGRANGELFF
>NA|TRBD1|TRBJ1-1|TRBV7-9
TGTGCCAGCAGCTCCGGGACAGGGAACACTGAAGCTTTCTTT
CASSSGTGNTEAFF
>NA|NA|TRBJ2-1|TRBV11-3
TGTGCCAGCAGCTTAGGGGTGGGGCGTTACAATGAGCAGTTCTTC
CASSLGVGRYNEQFF
>once|TRBD2|TRBJ2-5|TRBV18
TGTGCCAGCTCACCAGGGGTGGCTAGCGGTCAAGAGACCCAGTACTTC
CASSPGVASGQETQYF
>NA|NA|TRBJ2-1|TRBV30
TGTGCCTGGAGTGTTGGGTTAGCCGGTGAGCAGTTCTTC
CAWSVGLAGEQFF
>NA|NA|TRBJ1-1|TRBV12-3/TRBV12-4
TGTGCCAGCAGGATCGACGCCGGGAGTGAAGCTTTCTTT
CASRIDAGSEAFF
>NA|TRBD1|TRBJ2-6|TRBV3-1/TRBV3-2
TGTGCCAGCAGCCAAGTGGGGCAGGGGGTATCCTCTGGGGCCAACGTCCTGACTTTC
CASSQVGQGVSSGANVLTF
>NA|TRBD2|TRBJ2-3|TRBV5-1
TGCGCCAGCAGCTTGCCGGGACTAGCGGGAACAGATACGCAGTATTTT
CASSLPGLAGTDTQYF
>NA|TRBD2|TRBJ2-7|TRBV28
TGTGCCAGCAGTTTGGGCGGGGGGCAACGCGAGCAGTACTTC
CASSLGGGQREQYF
>NA|NA|TRBJ2-7|TRBV12-3/TRBV12-4
TGTGCCAGCAGTTCCCGGGATGGGCAGTACTTC
CASSSRDGQYF
>medium-sized|TRBD2|TRBJ2-1|TRBV19
TGTGCCAGTAGTATGTTCACTAGCGGGGTAAACAATGAGCAGTTCTTC
CASSMFTSGVNNEQFF
>NA|NA|TRBJ1-5|TRBV10-3
TGTGCCATCAGTGCTCGGGGGGAGAATCAGCCCCAGCATTTT
CAISARGENQPQHF
>NA|TRBD1|TRBJ2-5|TRBV9
TGTGCCAGCAGCGTATCAGCGACAGGGGAAGAGACCCAGTACTTC
CASSVSATGEETQYF
>NA|NA|TRBJ1-1|TRBV6-6
TGTGCCAGCAGTTACTCGGGGGGTGACACTGAAGCTTTCTTT
CASSYSGGDTEAFF
>NA|NA|TRBJ2-3|TRBV20-1
TGCAGTGCCACACAGACAGATACGCAGTATTTT
CSATQTDTQYF
>NA|TRBD1|TRBJ1-6|TRBV19
TGTGCCAGTAGACAGACAGGGGGCGATTCACCCCTCCACTTT
CASRQTGGDSPLHF
>NA|NA|TRBJ2-3|TRBV4-1
TGCGCCAGCAGCCAAGATCCCCGGTTCACAGATACGCAGTATTTT
CASSQDPRFTDTQYF
>few|TRBD2|TRBJ2-3|TRBV9
TGTGCCAGCAGCGTAGGGACTAGCGGCACAGATACGCAGTATTTT
CASSVGTSGTDTQYF
>NA|NA|TRBJ1-6|TRBV15
TGTGCCACCAGCGAAGGCGCAGGTAGTTCACCCCTCCACTTT
CATSEGAGSSPLHF
>NA|TRBD2|TRBJ2-1|TRBV19
TGTGCCAGTAGTATAGATCTATTGGTAGCGGGGAGCTCCTACAATGAGCAGTTCTTC
CASSIDLLVAGSSYNEQFF
>NA|TRBD1|TRBJ1-1|TRBV5-1
TGCGCCAGCAGCCCTACCTCAGGGGGGCGGACTGAAGCTTTCTTT
CASSPTSGGRTEAFF
>few|NA|TRBJ1-4|TRBV7-9
TGTGCCAGCAGCTTAGCGTTAGAGAAGAATGAAAAACTGTTTTTT
CASSLALEKNEKLFF